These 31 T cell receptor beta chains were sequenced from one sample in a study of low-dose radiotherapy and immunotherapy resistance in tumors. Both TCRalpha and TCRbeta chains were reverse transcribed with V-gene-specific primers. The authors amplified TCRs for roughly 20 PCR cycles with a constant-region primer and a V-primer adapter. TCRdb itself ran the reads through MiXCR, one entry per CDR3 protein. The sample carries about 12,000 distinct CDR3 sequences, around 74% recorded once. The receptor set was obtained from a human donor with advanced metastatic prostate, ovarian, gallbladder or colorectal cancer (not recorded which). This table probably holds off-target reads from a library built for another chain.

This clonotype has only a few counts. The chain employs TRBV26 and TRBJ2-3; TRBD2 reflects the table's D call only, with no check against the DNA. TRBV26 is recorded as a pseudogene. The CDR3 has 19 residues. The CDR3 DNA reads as TGTGCCAGCAGTTCCCAACCTAGCGGGGTACAATCTAGCACAGATACGCAGTATTTT. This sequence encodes CASSSQPSGVQSSTDTQYF.

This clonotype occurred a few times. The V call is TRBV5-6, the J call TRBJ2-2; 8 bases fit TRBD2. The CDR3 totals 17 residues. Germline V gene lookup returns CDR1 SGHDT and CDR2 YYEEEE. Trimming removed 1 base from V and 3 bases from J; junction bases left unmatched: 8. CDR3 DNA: TGTGCCAGCAGCTTGTTCGGGGGGGTTAAAGACACCGGGGAGCTGTTTTTT. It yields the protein CASSLFGGVKDTGELFF.

CDR3 nucleotides: TGTGCCAGCAGCCTCGGTGGGGGGTTTTCGTCGATAAGCTCCTACGAGCAGTACTTC. It encodes CASSLGGGFSSISSYEQYF. V and J are TRBV6-2 or TRBV6-3 and TRBJ2-7; TRBD2 is a possible D gene (6 bases). Germline CDR1 and CDR2: MNHEY and SVGEGT. Trimming removed 6 bases at V and 0 bases at J, with 27 bases between. This CDR3 region has 19 residues.

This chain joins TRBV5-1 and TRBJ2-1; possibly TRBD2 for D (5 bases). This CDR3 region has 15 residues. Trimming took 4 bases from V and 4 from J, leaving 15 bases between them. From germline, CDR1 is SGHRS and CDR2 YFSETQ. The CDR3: CASSLLTNGYNEQFF. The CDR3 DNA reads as TGCGCCAGCAGCCTGCTGACTAACGGTTACAATGAGCAGTTCTTC.

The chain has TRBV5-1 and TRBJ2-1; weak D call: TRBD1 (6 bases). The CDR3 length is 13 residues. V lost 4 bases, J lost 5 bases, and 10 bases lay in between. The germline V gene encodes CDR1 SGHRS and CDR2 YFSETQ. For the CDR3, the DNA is TGCGCCAGCAGCCCAACAGGGAACAATGAGCAGTTCTTC. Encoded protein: CASSPTGNNEQFF.

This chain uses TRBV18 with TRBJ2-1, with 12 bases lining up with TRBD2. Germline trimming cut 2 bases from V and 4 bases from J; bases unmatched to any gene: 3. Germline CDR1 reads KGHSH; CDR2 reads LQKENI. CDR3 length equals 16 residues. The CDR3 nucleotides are TGTGCCAGCTCACCAATACTAGCGGGAGGTTACAATGAGCAGTTCTTC. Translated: CASSPILAGGYNEQFF.

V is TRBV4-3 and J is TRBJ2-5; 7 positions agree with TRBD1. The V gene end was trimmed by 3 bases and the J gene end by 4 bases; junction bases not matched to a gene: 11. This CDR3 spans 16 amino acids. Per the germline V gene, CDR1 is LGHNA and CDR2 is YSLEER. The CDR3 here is CASSQAHGTVRETQYF. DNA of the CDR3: TGCGCCAGCAGCCAGGCGCATGGGACAGTGAGAGAGACCCAGTACTTC.

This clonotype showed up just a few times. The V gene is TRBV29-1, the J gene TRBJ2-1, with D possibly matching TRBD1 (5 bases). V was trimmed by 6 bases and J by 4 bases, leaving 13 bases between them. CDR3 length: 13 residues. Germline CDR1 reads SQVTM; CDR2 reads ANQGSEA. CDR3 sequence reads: CSVGQAGYNEQFF. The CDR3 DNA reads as TGCAGCGTGGGGCAGGCCGGATACAATGAGCAGTTCTTC.

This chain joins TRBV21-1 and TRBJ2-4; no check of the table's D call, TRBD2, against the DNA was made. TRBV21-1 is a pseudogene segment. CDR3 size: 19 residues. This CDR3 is CASSPPGTSGRGVKNIQYF. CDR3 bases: TGTGCCAGCAGCCCCCCCGGGACTAGCGGGAGGGGTGTCAAAAACATTCAGTACTTC.

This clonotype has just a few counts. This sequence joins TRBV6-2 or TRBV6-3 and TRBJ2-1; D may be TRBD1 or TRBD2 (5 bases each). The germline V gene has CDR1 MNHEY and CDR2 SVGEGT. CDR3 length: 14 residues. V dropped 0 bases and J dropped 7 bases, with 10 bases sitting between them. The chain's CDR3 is CASSYSGTRNEQFF. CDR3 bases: TGTGCCAGCAGTTACTCCGGGACCCGGAATGAGCAGTTCTTC.

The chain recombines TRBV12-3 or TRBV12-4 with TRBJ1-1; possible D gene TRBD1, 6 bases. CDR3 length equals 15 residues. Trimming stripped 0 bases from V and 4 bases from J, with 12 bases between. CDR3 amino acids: CASSLAGHLGTEAFF. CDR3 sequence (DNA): TGTGCCAGCAGTTTAGCGGGACATCTCGGCACTGAAGCTTTCTTT.

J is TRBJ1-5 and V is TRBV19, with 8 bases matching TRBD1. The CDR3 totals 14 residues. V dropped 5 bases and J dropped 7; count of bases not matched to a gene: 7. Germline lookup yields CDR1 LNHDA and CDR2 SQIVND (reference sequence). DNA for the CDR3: TGTGCCAGTAGTTTTGGACAGGGTGGACAGCCCCAGCATTTT. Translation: CASSFGQGGQPQHF.

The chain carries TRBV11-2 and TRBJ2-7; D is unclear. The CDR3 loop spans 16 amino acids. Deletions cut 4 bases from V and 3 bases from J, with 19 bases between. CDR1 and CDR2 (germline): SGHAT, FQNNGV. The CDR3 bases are TGTGCCAGCAGCTCCGCCCTAGACACGTCGGTCTACGAGCAGTACTTC. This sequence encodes CASSSALDTSVYEQYF.

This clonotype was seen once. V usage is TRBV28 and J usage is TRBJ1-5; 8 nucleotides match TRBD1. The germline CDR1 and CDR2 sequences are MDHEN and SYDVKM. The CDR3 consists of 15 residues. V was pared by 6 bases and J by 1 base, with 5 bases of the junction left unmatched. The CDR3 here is CASSRDRTSNQPQHF. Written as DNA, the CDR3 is TGTGCCAGCAGCCGGGACAGGACGAGCAATCAGCCCCAGCATTTT.

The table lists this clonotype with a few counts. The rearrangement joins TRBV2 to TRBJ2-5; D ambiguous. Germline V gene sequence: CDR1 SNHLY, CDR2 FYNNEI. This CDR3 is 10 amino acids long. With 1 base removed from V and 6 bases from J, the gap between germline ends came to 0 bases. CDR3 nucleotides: TGTGCCAGCAGTGAAGAGACCCAGTACTTC. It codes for CASSEETQYF.

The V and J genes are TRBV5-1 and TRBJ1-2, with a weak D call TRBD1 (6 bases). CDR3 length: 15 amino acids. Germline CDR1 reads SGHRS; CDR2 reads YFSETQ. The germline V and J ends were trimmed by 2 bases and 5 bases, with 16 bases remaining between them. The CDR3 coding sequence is TGCGCCAGCAGCTTTCCGGGACAAGGGCGTTATGGCTACACCTTC. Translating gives CASSFPGQGRYGYTF.

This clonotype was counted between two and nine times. CDR3 region: CASSLGGDNEQFF. CDR3 nucleotide sequence: TGCGCCAGCAGCTTGGGAGGCGACAATGAGCAGTTCTTC. The chain is built from TRBV5-1 and TRBJ2-1; D remains unclear. This CDR3 spans 13 amino acids. V gave up 0 bases and J gave up 5 bases, with 6 bases separating them. Looked up from germline, CDR1 is SGHRS and CDR2 is YFSETQ.

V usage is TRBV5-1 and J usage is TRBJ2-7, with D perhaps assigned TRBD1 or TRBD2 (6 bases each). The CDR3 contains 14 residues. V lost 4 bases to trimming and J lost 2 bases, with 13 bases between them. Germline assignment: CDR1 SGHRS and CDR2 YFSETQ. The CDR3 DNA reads TGCGCCAGCAGCGGCGGGACACACACCTACGAGCAGTACTTC. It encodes CASSGGTHTYEQYF.

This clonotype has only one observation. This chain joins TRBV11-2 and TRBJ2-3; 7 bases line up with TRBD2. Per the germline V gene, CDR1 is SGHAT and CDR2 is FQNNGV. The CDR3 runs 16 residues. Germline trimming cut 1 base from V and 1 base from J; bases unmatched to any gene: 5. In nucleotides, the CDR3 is TGTGCCAGCAGCTTAGTTGGCGGGAGTCGCACAGATACGCAGTATTTT. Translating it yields CASSLVGGSRTDTQYF.

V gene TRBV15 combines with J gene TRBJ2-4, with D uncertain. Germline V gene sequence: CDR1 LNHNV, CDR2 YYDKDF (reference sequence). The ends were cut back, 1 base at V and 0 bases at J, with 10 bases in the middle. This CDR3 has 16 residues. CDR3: CATSRAGDSAKNIQYF. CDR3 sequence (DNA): TGTGCCACCAGCAGAGCCGGAGACTCAGCCAAAAACATTCAGTACTTC.

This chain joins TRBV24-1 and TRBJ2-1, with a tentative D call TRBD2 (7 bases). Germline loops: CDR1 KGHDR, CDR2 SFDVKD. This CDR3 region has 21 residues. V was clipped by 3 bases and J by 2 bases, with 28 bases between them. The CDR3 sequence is CATSDRFGRGSTGSTYNEQFF. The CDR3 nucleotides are TGTGCCACCAGTGATAGGTTTGGGAGGGGGAGTACAGGGAGCACCTACAATGAGCAGTTCTTC.

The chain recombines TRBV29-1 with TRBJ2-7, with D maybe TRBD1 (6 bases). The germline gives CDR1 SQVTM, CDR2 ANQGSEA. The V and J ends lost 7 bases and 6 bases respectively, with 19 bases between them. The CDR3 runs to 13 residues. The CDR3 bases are TGCAGCGGCTCAGGGAATAACAGGGCCGAGCAGTACTTC. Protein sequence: CSGSGNNRAEQYF.

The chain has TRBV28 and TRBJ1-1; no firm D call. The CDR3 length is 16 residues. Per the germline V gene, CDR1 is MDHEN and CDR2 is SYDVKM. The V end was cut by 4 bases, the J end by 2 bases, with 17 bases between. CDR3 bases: TGTGCCAGCAGTTCCCGCCGCGTCGCCCTTAACACTGAAGCTTTCTTT. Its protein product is CASSSRRVALNTEAFF.

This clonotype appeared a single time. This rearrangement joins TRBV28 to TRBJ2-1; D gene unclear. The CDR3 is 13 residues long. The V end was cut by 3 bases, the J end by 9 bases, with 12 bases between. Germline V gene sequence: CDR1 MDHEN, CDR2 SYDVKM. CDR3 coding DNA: TGTGCCAGCAGTTTTTCGTGGGCCCCTGAGCAGTTCTTC. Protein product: CASSFSWAPEQFF.

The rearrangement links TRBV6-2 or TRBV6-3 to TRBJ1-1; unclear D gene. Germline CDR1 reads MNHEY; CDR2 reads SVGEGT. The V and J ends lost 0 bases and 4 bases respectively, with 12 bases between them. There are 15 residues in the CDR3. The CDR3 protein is CASSYSRVVSTEAFF. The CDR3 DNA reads TGTGCCAGCAGTTACTCCCGGGTAGTATCCACTGAAGCTTTCTTT.

The CDR3 region is CATSDVGPDTQYF. The CDR3 coding sequence is TGTGCCACCAGTGATGTCGGGCCGGATACGCAGTATTTT. The rearrangement joins TRBV24-1 to TRBJ2-3; D gene ambiguous. Deletions cut 3 bases from V and 6 bases from J, with 9 bases between. CDR1 is KGHDR and CDR2 is SFDVKD in the germline V gene. This CDR3 contains 13 residues.

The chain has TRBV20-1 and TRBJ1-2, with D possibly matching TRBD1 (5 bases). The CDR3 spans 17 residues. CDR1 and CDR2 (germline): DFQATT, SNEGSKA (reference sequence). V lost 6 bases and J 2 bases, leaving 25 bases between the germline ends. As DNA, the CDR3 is TGCAGTGCCCCACCCCAATTTTTCAGGGATCGGAACTATGGCTACACCTTC. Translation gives CSAPPQFFRDRNYGYTF.

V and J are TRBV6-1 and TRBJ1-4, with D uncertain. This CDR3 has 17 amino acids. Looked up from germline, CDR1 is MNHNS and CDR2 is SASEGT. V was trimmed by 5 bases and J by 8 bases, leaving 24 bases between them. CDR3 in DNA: TGTGCCAGCAGTTACCCACCTCGACCCCGTCTATGGGAAAAACTGTTTTTT. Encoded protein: CASSYPPRPRLWEKLFF.

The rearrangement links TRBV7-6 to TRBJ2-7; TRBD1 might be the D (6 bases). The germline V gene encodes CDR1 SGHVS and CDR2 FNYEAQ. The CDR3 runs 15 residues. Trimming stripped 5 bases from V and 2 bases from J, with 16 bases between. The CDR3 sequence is CASSPTGRGTYEQYF. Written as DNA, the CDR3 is TGTGCCAGCAGCCCAACAGGGCGCGGCACCTACGAGCAGTACTTC. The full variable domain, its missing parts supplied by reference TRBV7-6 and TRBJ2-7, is GAGVSQSPRYKVTKRGQDVALRCDPISGHVSLYWYRQALGQGPEFLTYFNYEAQQDKSGLPNDRFSAERPEGSISTLTIQRTEQRDSAMYRCASSPTGRGTYEQYFGPGTRLTVT.

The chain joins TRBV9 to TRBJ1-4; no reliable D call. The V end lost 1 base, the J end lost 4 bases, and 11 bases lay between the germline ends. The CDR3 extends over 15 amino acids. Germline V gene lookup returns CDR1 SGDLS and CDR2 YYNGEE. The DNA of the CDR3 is TGTGCCAGCAGCGTACAAGGGCAGAGTAATGAAAAACTGTTTTTT. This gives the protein CASSVQGQSNEKLFF.

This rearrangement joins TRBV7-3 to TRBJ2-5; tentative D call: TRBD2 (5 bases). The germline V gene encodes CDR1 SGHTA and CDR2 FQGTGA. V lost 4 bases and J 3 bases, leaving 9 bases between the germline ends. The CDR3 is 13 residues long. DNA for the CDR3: TGTGCCAGCAGCTCCGGACTTAAAGAGACCCAGTACTTC. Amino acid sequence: CASSSGLKETQYF.